The rows below give T cell receptor beta chains drawn from one sample of a study of PD-L1 blockade in urothelial cancer. Profiled with immunoSEQ multiplex PCR; TCRdb holds only in-frame clones, not every one. The data show about 90,000 clones, 85% to 95% seen once. Source: PBMCs, taken around atezolizumab (anti-PD-L1) treatment. The receptors were sampled from a man in his fifties or sixties with urothelial cancer. Both conserved end residues are part of each CDR3. Each record gives: clone size, V gene, D gene, J gene, CDR3 protein, CDR3 DNA. A D gene is named only where the DNA matches it firmly. Not every row has a clone size; where given, it reads once, few, many or a size class.

NA	TRBV5-4	TRBD1	TRBJ2-1	CASSSLTGGVDNEQFF	TGTGCCAGCAGCTCATTAACAGGGGGTGTGGACAATGAGCAGTTCTTC
NA	TRBV6-5	TRBD1	TRBJ1-2	CVNRGPGGGYTF	TGTGTCAACAGGGGACCGGGGGGGGGCTACACCTTC
NA	TRBV5-1	TRBD1	TRBJ2-7	CASSFRGQGAGEQYF	TGCGCCAGCAGCTTTAGGGGACAGGGTGCGGGCGAGCAGTACTTC
NA	TRBV7-2	NA	TRBJ2-1	CASTNGLGTNEQFF	TGTGCCAGCACCAACGGACTGGGAACCAATGAGCAGTTCTTC
NA	TRBV9	TRBD2	TRBJ2-3	CASSLEASGTGTDTQYF	TGTGCCAGCAGCCTCGAGGCTAGCGGGACCGGAACAGATACGCAGTATTTT
NA	TRBV5-1	TRBD1	TRBJ1-1	CASSLAQGATEAFF	TGCGCCAGCAGCTTAGCCCAGGGGGCAACTGAAGCTTTCTTT
NA	TRBV2	NA	TRBJ2-1	CASSEASGHEQFF	TGTGCCAGCAGTGAAGCCTCAGGTCATGAGCAGTTCTTC
NA	TRBV7-8	TRBD1	TRBJ1-2	CASSLGAGQGLYGYTF	TGTGCCAGCAGCTTAGGTGCGGGACAGGGTCTCTATGGCTACACCTTC
NA	TRBV6-5	NA	TRBJ2-5	CASSSETGPRETQYF	TGTGCCAGCAGTTCCGAGACAGGACCCCGGGAGACCCAGTACTTC
NA	TRBV6-4	TRBD1	TRBJ2-3	CASSGQGLSTDTQYF	TGTGCCAGCAGCGGACAGGGCTTAAGCACAGATACGCAGTATTTT
NA	TRBV28	NA	TRBJ2-7	CASSSAPGYEQYF	TGTGCCAGCAGCTCCGCCCCGGGGTACGAGCAGTACTTC
NA	TRBV5-5	NA	TRBJ1-1	CASSHREWNTEAFF	TGTGCCAGCAGCCACAGGGAGTGGAACACTGAAGCTTTCTTT
NA	TRBV18	NA	TRBJ2-1	CASSLQGMANEQFF	TGTGCCAGCTCACTCCAGGGAATGGCCAATGAGCAGTTCTTC
NA	TRBV9	NA	TRBJ2-2	CASSVTNTGELFF	TGTGCCAGCAGCGTCACGAACACCGGGGAGCTGTTTTTT
few	TRBV18	NA	TRBJ2-1	CASSPRRGANNEQFF	TGTGCCAGCTCACCAAGGCGGGGAGCCAACAATGAGCAGTTCTTC
NA	TRBV5-6	NA	TRBJ2-7	CASSLGPGKGEQYF	TGTGCCAGCAGCTTGGGCCCAGGGAAGGGCGAGCAGTACTTC
NA	TRBV9	TRBD2	TRBJ2-3	CASSPLAGASTDTQYF	TGTGCCAGCAGCCCTCTAGCGGGGGCTAGCACAGATACGCAGTATTTT
NA	TRBV7-2	NA	TRBJ1-1	CASSSGLNTEAFF	TGTGCCAGCAGCTCAGGGTTGAACACTGAAGCTTTCTTT
NA	TRBV28	TRBD1	TRBJ1-4	CASSSPGQGGKKLFF	TGTGCCAGCAGTTCACCGGGACAGGGGGGGAAAAAACTGTTTTTT
once	TRBV4-2	TRBD2	TRBJ2-3	CASSQGLAEVGTQYF	TGTGCCAGCAGCCAAGGACTAGCGGAAGTCGGTACGCAGTATTTT
NA	TRBV7-3	TRBD2	TRBJ2-7	CASSLSLAGVDEQYF	TGTGCCAGCAGCTTAAGTCTAGCGGGAGTAGACGAGCAGTACTTC
NA	TRBV7-2	NA	TRBJ2-7	CASSFEGGYEQYF	TGTGCCAGCAGCTTCGAGGGTGGGTACGAGCAGTACTTC
NA	TRBV7-2	NA	TRBJ2-1	CASSFSAPGEQFF	TGTGCCAGCAGCTTCTCTGCCCCCGGTGAGCAGTTCTTC
NA	TRBV4-3	TRBD1	TRBJ2-1	CASSRGQGGSYEQFF	TGCGCCAGCAGCCGAGGACAGGGGGGTTCGTATGAGCAGTTCTTC
once	TRBV5-6	NA	TRBJ2-5	CASNLLRDYQETQYF	TGTGCCAGCAACCTCCTCCGGGACTACCAAGAGACCCAGTACTTC
NA	TRBV2	NA	TRBJ1-4	CASTYGGQGGEKLFF	TGTGCCAGCACCTACGGAGGGCAAGGAGGTGAAAAACTGTTTTTT
once	TRBV19	NA	TRBJ1-5	CASSIDGQGGGKNQPQHF	TGTGCCAGTAGTATAGATGGTCAGGGAGGAGGGAAAAATCAGCCCCAGCATTTT
NA	TRBV5-5	NA	TRBJ1-3	CASSPNTGSSGNTIYF	TGTGCCAGCAGCCCCAACACAGGGAGCTCTGGAAACACCATATATTTT
NA	TRBV11-2	NA	TRBJ2-7	CATMETQGTAYEQYF	TGTGCCACCATGGAAACACAGGGAACGGCCTACGAGCAGTACTTC
NA	TRBV7-2	NA	TRBJ2-1	CASSPTTASYNEQFF	TGTGCCAGCAGCCCGACTACAGCGAGTTACAATGAGCAGTTCTTC
NA	TRBV4-3	NA	TRBJ1-2	CASSQAFGVDYGYTF	TGCGCCAGCAGCCAAGCCTTCGGGGTCGACTATGGCTACACCTTC
NA	TRBV7-3	NA	TRBJ2-5	CASSLGALGSQETQYF	TGTGCCAGCAGCTTGGGGGCCCTGGGATCCCAAGAGACCCAGTACTTC
NA	TRBV18	TRBD1	TRBJ2-7	CASSLTRDSNYEQYF	TGTGCCAGCTCCCTAACCCGGGACAGCAACTACGAGCAGTACTTC
NA	TRBV15	TRBD1	TRBJ1-1	CATSSRGKNTEAFF	TGTGCCACCAGCAGCAGGGGGAAGAACACTGAAGCTTTCTTT
NA	TRBV7-2	NA	TRBJ1-3	CASSLVRAASGNTIYF	TGTGCCAGCAGCTTAGTGAGGGCTGCCTCTGGAAACACCATATATTTT
NA	TRBV11-3	TRBD1	TRBJ1-1	CASSLGQGRNTEAFF	TGTGCCAGCAGCTTAGGACAGGGCCGGAACACTGAAGCTTTCTTT
once	TRBV5-4	NA	TRBJ2-7	CASSLNNYEQYF	TGTGCCAGCAGCTTGAATAACTACGAGCAGTACTTC
once	TRBV5-4	TRBD2	TRBJ2-1	CASSLGGIAGGPGEQFF	TGTGCCAGCAGCTTGGGCGGGATAGCGGGAGGGCCGGGTGAGCAGTTCTTC
NA	TRBV25-1	TRBD2	TRBJ2-5	CASSSSGGPETQYF	TGTGCCAGCAGTTCTAGCGGGGGGCCAGAGACCCAGTACTTC
NA	TRBV5-1	TRBD1	TRBJ1-2	CASSLPPTGPGGYTF	TGCGCCAGCAGCTTGCCCCCGACAGGGCCGGGTGGCTACACCTTC
NA	TRBV7-8	TRBD1	TRBJ2-3	CASRTGADTQYF	TGTGCCAGCAGGACAGGGGCAGATACGCAGTATTTT
few	TRBV14	TRBD1	TRBJ2-2	CASSRQGTGELFF	TGTGCCAGCAGCCGACAGGGAACCGGGGAGCTGTTTTTT
NA	TRBV29-1	TRBD1	TRBJ1-1	CSELGTGVGTEAFF	TGCAGCGAACTCGGGACAGGGGTGGGCACTGAAGCTTTCTTT
NA	TRBV2	NA	TRBJ1-2	CASSEGGGGYTF	TGTGCCAGCAGTGAGGGGGGAGGTGGCTACACCTTC
NA	TRBV30	NA	TRBJ2-3	CAWSLAYSTSTDTQYF	TGTGCCTGGAGTCTTGCATATTCTACTAGCACAGATACGCAGTATTTT
NA	TRBV25-1	TRBD2	TRBJ2-1	CASSDSGGSSYNEQFF	TGTGCCAGCAGTGATAGCGGGGGGAGCTCCTACAATGAGCAGTTCTTC
NA	TRBV9	NA	TRBJ1-5	CASSSGNQPQHF	TGTGCCAGCAGCTCGGGCAATCAGCCCCAGCATTTT
NA	TRBV6-1	TRBD1	TRBJ2-2	CASSVTGGSTGELFF	TGTGCCAGCAGTGTGACAGGGGGTTCCACCGGGGAGCTGTTTTTT
NA	TRBV29-1	TRBD1	TRBJ2-7	CSVEFGTGSFKQYF	TGCAGCGTTGAGTTCGGGACAGGGTCGTTCAAGCAGTACTTC
NA	TRBV29-1	TRBD1	TRBJ1-2	CSVERDRSYSGYTF	TGCAGCGTTGAAAGGGACAGGAGCTATAGTGGCTACACCTTC
NA	TRBV28	TRBD2	TRBJ2-1	CASSLAGLAGGDEQFF	TGTGCCAGCAGTTTAGCCGGACTAGCGGGTGGTGATGAGCAGTTCTTC
NA	TRBV5-4	TRBD1	TRBJ1-2	CASSSRTGAGYGYTF	TGTGCCAGCAGCTCCCGGACAGGGGCGGGCTATGGCTACACCTTC
NA	TRBV4-3	TRBD1	TRBJ1-4	CASSPRGGSNEKLFF	TGCGCCAGCAGCCCCCGAGGGGGCTCTAATGAAAAACTGTTTTTT
NA	TRBV7-3	TRBD2	TRBJ2-1	CASSSLAGLYNEQFF	TGTGCCAGCAGCAGCCTAGCGGGTCTCTACAATGAGCAGTTCTTC
NA	TRBV28	NA	TRBJ1-4	CASSLQDREKLFF	TGTGCCAGCAGTTTACAGGATAGGGAAAAACTGTTTTTT
NA	TRBV10-2	TRBD2	TRBJ2-7	CASGRLAGLTPGEQYF	TGCGCCAGCGGAAGACTAGCGGGTCTCACGCCGGGCGAGCAGTACTTC
once	TRBV7-3	NA	TRBJ1-2	CASSPDPAGGYTF	TGTGCCAGCAGCCCGGATCCTGCGGGTGGCTACACCTTC
NA	TRBV5-1	TRBD2	TRBJ2-1	CASSSAGGLADNEQFF	TGCGCCAGCAGCTCGGCAGGCGGACTAGCGGACAATGAGCAGTTCTTC
NA	TRBV7-9	NA	TRBJ2-3	CASSLGTVSSTDTQYF	TGTGCCAGCAGCTTAGGGACAGTCTCTAGCACAGATACGCAGTATTTT